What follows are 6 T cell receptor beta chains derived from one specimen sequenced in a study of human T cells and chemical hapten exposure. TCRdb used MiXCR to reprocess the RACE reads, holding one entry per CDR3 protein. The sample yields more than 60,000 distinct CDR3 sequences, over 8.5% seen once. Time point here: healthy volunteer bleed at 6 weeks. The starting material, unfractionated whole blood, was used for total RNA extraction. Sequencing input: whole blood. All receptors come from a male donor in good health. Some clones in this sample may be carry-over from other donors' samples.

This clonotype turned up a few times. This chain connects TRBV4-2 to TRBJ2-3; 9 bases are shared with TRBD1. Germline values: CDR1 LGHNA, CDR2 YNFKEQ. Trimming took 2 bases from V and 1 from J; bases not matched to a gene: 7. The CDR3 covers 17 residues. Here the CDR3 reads CASSQFYRDRGTDTQYF. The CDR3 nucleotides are TGTGCCAGCAGCCAATTCTACCGGGACAGGGGCACAGATACGCAGTATTTT.

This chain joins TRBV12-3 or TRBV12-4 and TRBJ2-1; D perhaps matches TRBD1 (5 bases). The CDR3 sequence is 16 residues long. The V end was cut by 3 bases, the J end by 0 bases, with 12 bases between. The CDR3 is CASSLGQGSSYNEQFF. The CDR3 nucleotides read TGTGCCAGCAGTTTGGGTCAGGGAAGCTCCTACAATGAGCAGTTCTTC.

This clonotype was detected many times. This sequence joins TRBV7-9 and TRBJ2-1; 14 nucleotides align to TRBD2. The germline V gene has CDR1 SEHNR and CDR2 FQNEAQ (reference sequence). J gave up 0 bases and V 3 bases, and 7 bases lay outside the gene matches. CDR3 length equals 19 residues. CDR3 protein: CASSFSRLAGGSSYNEQFF. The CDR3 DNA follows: TGTGCCAGCAGCTTCTCCCGACTAGCGGGAGGGAGCTCCTACAATGAGCAGTTCTTC.

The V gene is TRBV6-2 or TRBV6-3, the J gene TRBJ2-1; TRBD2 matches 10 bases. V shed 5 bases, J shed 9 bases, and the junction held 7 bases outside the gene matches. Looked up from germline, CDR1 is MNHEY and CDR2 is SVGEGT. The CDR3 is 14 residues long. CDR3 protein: CASSPSGGVTEQFF. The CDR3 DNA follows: TGTGCCAGCAGTCCAAGCGGGGGGGTGACTGAGCAGTTCTTC.

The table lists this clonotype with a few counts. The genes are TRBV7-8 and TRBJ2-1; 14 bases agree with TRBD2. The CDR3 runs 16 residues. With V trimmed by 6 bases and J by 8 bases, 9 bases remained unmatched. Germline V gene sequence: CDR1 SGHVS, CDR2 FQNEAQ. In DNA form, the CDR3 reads TGTGCCAGCAGGCGAGCCGGGACTAGCGGGAGTTATGAGCAGTTCTTC. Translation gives CASRRAGTSGSYEQFF. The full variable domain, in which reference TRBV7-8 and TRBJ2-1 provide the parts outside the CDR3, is GAGVSQSPRYKVAKRGQDVALRCDPISGHVSLFWYQQALGQGPEFLTYFQNEAQLDKSGLPSDRFFAERPEGSVSTLKIQRTQQEDSAVYLCASRRAGTSGSYEQFFGPGTRLTVL.

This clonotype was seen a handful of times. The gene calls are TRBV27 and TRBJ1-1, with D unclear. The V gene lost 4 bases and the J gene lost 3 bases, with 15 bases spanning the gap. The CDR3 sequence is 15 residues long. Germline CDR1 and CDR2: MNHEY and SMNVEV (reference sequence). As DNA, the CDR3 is TGTGCCAGCAGTTCCGACTTCGCTCTGGACACTGAAGCTTTCTTT. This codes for CASSSDFALDTEAFF.